This paragraph covers one T cell receptor beta chain sequence. The data were produced by immunoSEQ multiplex PCR, yet TCRdb's version contains in-frame clones alone and is incomplete. Of 120,000 to 150,000 clones listed, roughly four fifths are singletons. The data were taken from a study of blood T cell repertoires in COVID-19. The CDR3 is 13 residues long. Trimming stripped 0 bases from V and 5 bases from J, with 9 bases between. Germline-derived CDR1 and CDR2 are SGHRS and YFSETQ. This clonotype was obtained from a human donor with acute or convalescent COVID-19. The donor label of this sample is uncertain. Sample: peripheral blood. The J gene is TRBJ2-7, the V gene TRBV5-1; maybe TRBD1 (5 bases). CDR3 protein: CASSLDRTNEQYF. The CDR3 coding sequence is TGCGCCAGCAGCTTGGACAGGACCAACGAGCAGTACTTC.